A selection of T cell receptor beta chains follows, all from one sample in a study of T cell repertoires in cytomegalovirus infection. TCRdb reprocessed the reads via MiXCR and lists one record per CDR3 protein. The top ten clones hold 9.5% to 15% of a sample with 700,000 to 850,000 distinct CDR3 sequences, 32% of them seen once. Antigens for these TCRs are unknown. Source: cultured CD8+ T cells from PBMCs, taken from culture after CMV antigen stimulation. The source is a human donor in good health (CMV status not recorded). Some clones in this sample may be carry-over from other donors' samples. Both conserved end residues are part of each CDR3. A D gene is named only where the DNA matches it firmly. Size values are once, few and many counts, or a class for expanded clones, and some rows have none.

J gene | D gene | CDR3 length | clone size | V gene | CDR3 protein | CDR3 DNA
TRBJ1-1 | NA | 11 | few | TRBV12-5 | CASDLGTEAFF | TGTGCTAGTGACCTGGGCACTGAAGCTTTCTTT
TRBJ1-5 | NA | 13 | many | TRBV12-5 | CASGLSSPWPQHF | TGTGCTAGTGGTTTGTCGTCCCCGTGGCCCCAGCATTTT
TRBJ2-5 | NA | 14 | few | TRBV6-1 | CASSAGRQLETQYF | TGTGCCAGCAGTGCCGGTAGACAGTTGGAGACCCAGTACTTC
TRBJ1-1 | NA | 14 | NA | TRBV29-1 | CSVEGVGGGTEAFF | TGCAGCGTTGAAGGTGTGGGGGGGGGGACTGAAGCTTTCTTT
TRBJ2-1 | NA | 12 | NA | TRBV7-9 | CTSSLAVNEQFF | TGTACCAGCAGCTTAGCCGTGAATGAGCAGTTCTTC
TRBJ1-4 | TRBD1 | 16 | few | TRBV7-4 | CASSLAKRTGGEKLFF | TGTGCCAGCAGCTTAGCGAAAAGGACAGGGGGTGAAAAACTGTTTTTT
TRBJ1-2 | NA | 13 | NA | TRBV29-1 | CSVEDPTVYGYTF | TGCAGCGTTGAAGATCCCACAGTCTATGGCTACACCTTC
TRBJ2-1 | TRBD2 | 15 | few | TRBV5-4 | CASSATAGGYNEQFF | TGTGCCAGCAGCGCCACAGCGGGGGGCTACAATGAGCAGTTCTTC
TRBJ2-1 | TRBD1 | 14 | NA | TRBV4-1 | CASSVRDRGGEQFF | TGCGCCAGCAGCGTCCGGGACAGGGGGGGAGAGCAGTTCTTC
TRBJ2-3 | NA | 13 | few | TRBV29-1 | CSVEKGVTDTQYF | TGCAGCGTTGAAAAGGGAGTGACAGATACGCAGTATTTT
TRBJ1-4 | NA | 15 | NA | TRBV2 | CASSEDRRGDEKLFF | TGTGCCAGCAGTGAGGACCGCAGAGGGGATGAAAAACTGTTTTTT
TRBJ2-5 | NA | 21 | NA | TRBV24-1 | CATSDFLRKSRDPIIQETQYF | TGTGCCACCAGTGATTTCCTAAGGAAGTCCAGAGATCCCATCATTCAAGAGACCCAGTACTTC
TRBJ2-7 | NA | 12 | NA | TRBV7-9 | CASSPDLLEQYF | TGTGCCAGCAGCCCCGACCTTCTGGAGCAGTACTTC
TRBJ1-1 | NA | 14 | NA | TRBV20-1 | CSASLDGMNTEAFF | TGCAGTGCTTCCTTGGATGGAATGAACACTGAAGCTTTCTTT
TRBJ1-5 | TRBD1 | 16 | many | TRBV27 | CASSPRTGDVDQPQHF | TGTGCCAGCAGTCCGCGGACAGGGGATGTGGATCAGCCCCAGCATTTT